Listed here are 19 T cell receptor beta chains from one sample, sequenced in a study of T-cell memory formation after mild COVID-19. TCRdb used MiXCR to reprocess the 5' RACE reads, holding one entry per CDR3 protein. The sample lists 300,000 to 400,000 distinct CDR3 sequences, 25% to 30% occurring once. The specimen sequenced was PBMCs or a T cell subset sorted from them (not recorded which). The receptors were gathered from an adult woman who had mild COVID-19 (a few samples of this study predate the infection). Cell type and time point are not known.

This chain links TRBV20-1 with TRBJ2-2; 9 bases line up with TRBD1. The CDR3 contains 12 residues. Trimming removed 8 bases from V and 7 bases from J; junction bases left unmatched: 5. Germline V CDR1 and CDR2: DFQATT, SNEGSKA (reference sequence). CDR3 loop: CSSGTGNGELFF. The CDR3, as DNA: TGCAGTTCCGGGACAGGGAACGGGGAGCTGTTTTTT.

This clonotype was counted once. The chain carries TRBV15 and TRBJ2-2; 8 bases match TRBD1. Germline V gene data show CDR1 as LNHNV and CDR2 as YYDKDF (reference sequence). The CDR3 totals 16 residues. Trimming cost V 2 bases and J 5 bases; bases outside gene matches: 7. The CDR3 sequence is CATSRMDRVKTGELFF. The CDR3 nucleotides are TGTGCCACCAGCAGAATGGACAGGGTGAAAACCGGGGAGCTGTTTTTT. Using reference TRBV15 and TRBJ2-2 for the parts outside the CDR3, the full variable domain is DAMVIQNPRYQVTQFGKPVTLSCSQTLNHNVMYWYQQKSSQAPKLLFHYYDKDFNNEADTPDNFQSRRPNTSFCFLDIRSPGLGDTAMYLCATSRMDRVKTGELFFGEGSRLTVL.

This clonotype showed up just a few times. This chain connects TRBV7-2 to TRBJ2-3; D remains unclear. From germline, CDR1 is SGHTA and CDR2 FQGNSA. The V and J ends lost 7 bases and 4 bases respectively, with 12 bases between them. This CDR3 region has 13 residues. The CDR3 region is CASTSWVADTQYF. DNA of the CDR3: TGTGCCAGCACATCGTGGGTGGCAGATACGCAGTATTTT. Together with reference TRBV7-2 and TRBJ2-3, the CDR3 gives the full variable domain: GAGVSQSPSNKVTEKGKDVELRCDPISGHTALYWYRQSLGQGLEFLIYFQGNSAPDKSGLPSDRFSAERTGGSVSTLTIQRTQQEDSAVYLCASTSWVADTQYFGPGTRLTVL.

The chain is built from TRBV20-1 and TRBJ1-2; 8 bases align to TRBD1. Germline V gene data show CDR1 as DFQATT and CDR2 as SNEGSKA (reference sequence). V lost 8 bases and J lost 2; bases outside the gene matches: 13. The CDR3 spans 15 residues. The chain's CDR3 is CSPPGTGGSNYGYTF. CDR3 DNA: TGCAGTCCCCCCGGGACAGGCGGTAGCAACTATGGCTACACCTTC.

In this sample, this clonotype turned up a few times. The genes are TRBV18 and TRBJ2-5, with D perhaps TRBD1 (5 bases). With 1 base removed from V and 4 bases from J, the gap between germline ends came to 13 bases. This CDR3 spans 15 amino acids. The germline CDR1 and CDR2 sequences are KGHSH and LQKENI. Written as DNA, the CDR3 is TGTGCCAGCTCACCACGGAAGGGGTGGATAGAGACCCAGTACTTC. Its protein product is CASSPRKGWIETQYF.

The rearrangement links TRBV5-1 to TRBJ1-1; 7 nucleotides match TRBD1. CDR1 and CDR2 from the germline V gene are SGHRS and YFSETQ. With 3 bases clipped from V and 1 base from J, the junction kept 3 bases outside the gene matches. This CDR3 comprises 14 residues. DNA for the CDR3: TGCGCCAGCAGCTCGGAGGGGGCGAACACTGAAGCTTTCTTT. Protein: CASSSEGANTEAFF.

The table lists this clonotype with many counts. The chain is built from TRBV28 and TRBJ2-7; D possibly corresponds to TRBD2 (5 bases). The V and J ends lost 2 bases and 7 bases respectively, with 6 bases between them. CDR3 size: 11 residues. The germline CDR1 and CDR2 sequences are MDHEN and SYDVKM. The CDR3, as DNA: TGTGCCAGCAGTTTAGGGGAGGAGCAGTACTTC. Translated, it gives CASSLGEEQYF.

The chain employs TRBV28 and TRBJ1-1; no clear D gene. The CDR3 length is 15 residues. Per germline, CDR1 MDHEN and CDR2 SYDVKM. V lost 2 bases, J lost 1 base, and 11 bases lay in between. Here the CDR3 reads CASSLMEGQNTEAFF. CDR3 nucleotide sequence: TGTGCCAGCAGTTTAATGGAAGGGCAGAACACTGAAGCTTTCTTT.

The chain joins TRBV5-1 to TRBJ2-4; 12 bases are a match to TRBD2. This CDR3 region has 19 residues. The junction had 12 bases not matched to a gene; V was cut back by 5 bases and J by 0 bases. CDR1 is SGHRS and CDR2 is YFSETQ in the germline V gene. The DNA of the CDR3 is TGCGCCAGCAGTTCGACTAGCGGGAGTGTGCCACTAGCCAAAAACATTCAGTACTTC. Its translation: CASSSTSGSVPLAKNIQYF.

In its sample, this clonotype was seen a few times. The rearrangement joins TRBV29-1 to TRBJ2-3, with D perhaps TRBD1 or TRBD2 (6 bases each). This CDR3 spans 13 amino acids. Germline values: CDR1 SQVTM, CDR2 ANQGSEA. With 7 bases removed from V and 6 bases from J, the gap between germline ends came to 17 bases. CDR3 nucleotide sequence: TGCAGCGGCAACACGAAAGGGGGGGATACGCAGTATTTT. Encoded protein: CSGNTKGGDTQYF.

This clonotype showed up just a few times. The V and J genes are TRBV5-1 and TRBJ2-5; D might be TRBD2 (6 bases). CDR3 size: 14 residues. The germline CDR1 and CDR2 sequences are SGHRS and YFSETQ. V dropped 3 bases and J dropped 4 bases, with 13 bases sitting between them. The CDR3 nucleotides are TGCGCCAGCAGCTCGGGAGCTGTCGGAGAGACCCAGTACTTC. It specifies CASSSGAVGETQYF. Supplemented by reference TRBV5-1 and TRBJ2-5, the full variable domain reads KAGVTQTPRYLIKTRGQQVTLSCSPISGHRSVSWYQQTPGQGLQFLFEYFSETQRNKGNFPGRFSGRQFSNSRSEMNVSTLELGDSALYLCASSSGAVGETQYFGPGTRLLVL.

This chain links TRBV10-3 with TRBJ2-2; 7 nucleotides agree with TRBD1. Germline lookup yields CDR1 ENHRY and CDR2 SYGVKD. Trimming took 5 bases from V and 0 from J; bases not matched to a gene: 9. The CDR3 covers 17 residues. This CDR3 reads CAISRTGRVSNTGELFF. The CDR3 DNA sequence: TGTGCCATCAGTCGGACAGGTCGGGTTTCGAACACCGGGGAGCTGTTTTTT.

J is TRBJ2-7 and V is TRBV12-3 or TRBV12-4; 11 bases fit TRBD1. V gave up 6 bases and J gave up 4 bases; unmatched junction bases: 8. The CDR3 length is 15 residues. Here the CDR3 reads CASSPGTGGWYEQYF. The CDR3 nucleotides are TGTGCCAGCAGCCCCGGGACAGGGGGATGGTACGAGCAGTACTTC.

The genes are TRBV7-8 and TRBJ1-5; D possibly corresponds to TRBD1 (6 bases). The germline V gene encodes CDR1 SGHVS and CDR2 FQNEAQ. Trimming removed 1 base from V and 5 bases from J, with 12 bases in between. This CDR3 spans 15 amino acids. The CDR3 DNA sequence: TGTGCCAGCAGCTTAGGGTATAGGGGGGATCAGCCCCAGCATTTT. Residues: CASSLGYRGDQPQHF.

This clonotype was detected a few times. The chain carries TRBV12-3 or TRBV12-4 and TRBJ2-7, with D unclear. Trimming removed 6 bases at V and 0 bases at J, with 12 bases between. CDR3 size: 14 residues. CDR3 DNA sequence: TGTGCCAGCAGCAAATTAGATATCTCCTACGAGCAGTACTTC. This codes for CASSKLDISYEQYF.

The chain is built from TRBV24-1 and TRBJ2-1, with D perhaps TRBD1 or TRBD2 (6 bases each). Deletions cut 0 bases from V and 6 bases from J, with 11 bases between. Per the germline V gene, CDR1 is KGHDR and CDR2 is SFDVKD. The CDR3 spans 15 residues. In DNA, the CDR3 is TGTGCCACCAGTGATTTGCAGCCGGGGGCCAATGAGCAGTTCTTC. Protein product: CATSDLQPGANEQFF.

This clonotype was seen a few times. The genes are TRBV7-8 and TRBJ1-5; D is undetermined. Germline V gene lookup returns CDR1 SGHVS and CDR2 FQNEAQ. The CDR3 runs 13 residues. V lost 0 bases to trimming and J lost 4 bases, with 4 bases between them. The CDR3 region is CASSLARNQPQHF. The CDR3 DNA reads as TGTGCCAGCAGCTTAGCAAGGAATCAGCCCCAGCATTTT.

The gene calls are TRBV7-3 and TRBJ2-3; D is possibly TRBD2 (7 bases). There are 16 residues in the CDR3. The V gene lost 5 bases and the J gene lost 0 bases, with 15 bases spanning the gap. The germline gives CDR1 SGHTA, CDR2 FQGTGA. The CDR3 nucleotides are TGTGCCAGCAGCCCGCGGGGGACATCCAGCACAGATACGCAGTATTTT. It encodes CASSPRGTSSTDTQYF. The full variable domain, rest sourced from reference TRBV7-3 and TRBJ2-3, is GAGVSQTPSNKVTEKGKYVELRCDPISGHTALYWYRQSLGQGPEFLIYFQGTGAADDSGLPNDRFFAVRPEGSVSTLKIQRTERGDSAVYLCASSPRGTSSTDTQYFGPGTRLTVL.

This chain joins TRBV29-1 and TRBJ1-1; D is undetermined. This CDR3 spans 11 amino acids. Germline-derived CDR1 and CDR2 are SQVTM and ANQGSEA. With 8 bases removed from V and 3 bases from J, the gap between germline ends came to 10 bases. DNA of the CDR3: TGCAGCTCCGTGTGGCACACTGAAGCTTTCTTT. This codes for CSSVWHTEAFF.